These T cell receptor beta chains were read from a single sample in a study of T cells expressing NK-cell markers. TCRdb re-analyzed the 5' RACE reads; it lists each CDR3 protein once, without DNA. Its listing shows under 200,000 distinct CDR3 sequences. The sample consisted of blood T cells: a sorted CD56 or NKG2C T cell subset, CD4+ or CD8+ T cells, or bulk PBMC T cells (not recorded which). The receptors stem from a woman between 18 and 70 years old in good health. Both conserved end residues are part of each CDR3. Fields, in order: CDR3 length, J gene, V gene, CDR3 protein.

16,TRBJ2-7,TRBV3-1,CASSQYNAPMIHEQYF
14,TRBJ1-4,TRBV20-1,CSATPTATNEKLFF
15,TRBJ2-1,TRBV6-1,CASQEGAFSYNEQFF
14,TRBJ2-3,TRBV5-1,CASSLSGIRDTQYF
12,TRBJ2-5,TRBV5-1,CASSSQGETQYF
12,TRBJ1-1,TRBV19,CASSYRGTEAFF
16,TRBJ2-1,TRBV2,CASSAFLQDPYNEQFF
14,TRBJ2-7,TRBV12-3/TRBV12-4,CASSLGTVTWEQYF
14,TRBJ1-2,TRBV7-2,CASTGQDSNYGYTF
15,TRBJ2-1,TRBV18,CASSPGGVSYNEQFF
15,TRBJ1-4,TRBV5-1,CASSIYGTRDEKLFF
16,TRBJ1-1,TRBV4-2,CASSHGQGALGTEAFF
14,TRBJ2-1,TRBV12-3/TRBV12-4,CASSFSGSFNEQFF
21,TRBJ2-7,TRBV7-9,CASSGGPPLASGRASRYEQYF
17,TRBJ1-3,TRBV4-2,CASSQEFGGGPGNTIYF
16,TRBJ2-3,TRBV6-5,CASSSGLAGGGDTQYF
13,TRBJ2-7,TRBV6-4,CASSDGPRGEQYF
15,TRBJ2-1,TRBV20-1,CSAMQGGGSYNEQFF
16,TRBJ2-6,TRBV18,CASSLRGDSGANVLTF
19,TRBJ2-5,TRBV4-2,CASSQDPSGRASYQETQYF
13,TRBJ2-7,TRBV10-3,CAISDAGGYEQYF
16,TRBJ2-2,TRBV6-2/TRBV6-3,CASSSRQGGGSGELFF
17,TRBJ2-5,TRBV18,CASSPPAGRPKQETQYF
14,TRBJ2-3,TRBV7-7,CASSATGGSDTQYF
17,TRBJ1-1,TRBV18,CASSRRGTGRDEHSAFF
11,TRBJ2-7,TRBV28,CASSSQDEQYF
14,TRBJ1-1,TRBV5-1,CASCSQGQGQEAFF